The 29 T cell receptor beta chains reported below all come from one sample, sequenced in a study of cytomegalovirus exposure and HLA in healthy donors. Primers for the PCR totalled 60 Vbeta and 13 Jbeta. The protocol was immunoSEQ multiplex PCR, while the TCRdb copy is restricted to in-frame clones and leaves out a portion. The sample yields roughly 150,000 clones, approximately 84% seen once. The material sequenced was PBMCs. The receptor set was obtained from a man younger than 45 in good health and CMV-seropositive.

The CDR3: CASSRNRQGIEAFF. DNA for the CDR3: TGTGCCAGCAGTCGTAACAGACAGGGCATTGAAGCTTTCTTT. The chain joins TRBV6-5 to TRBJ1-1; 7 bases match TRBD1. J gave up 7 bases and V 5 bases, and 10 bases lay outside the gene matches. From germline, CDR1 is MNHEY and CDR2 SVGAGI. The CDR3 length is 14 residues.

The rearrangement links TRBV7-9 to TRBJ2-3; D is unclear. The CDR3 loop spans 14 amino acids. V gave up 1 base and J gave up 5 bases, with 10 bases separating them. Per germline, CDR1 SEHNR and CDR2 FQNEAQ (reference sequence). In DNA, the CDR3 is TGTGCCAGCAGCTTAGGCAGGCCCAGAGATACGCAGTATTTT. Translation: CASSLGRPRDTQYF.

The chain has TRBV18 and TRBJ2-3; 12 bases align to TRBD2. CDR1 is KGHSH, CDR2 LQKENI, per germline. J was trimmed by 6 bases and V by 6 bases; bases with no gene match: 4. This CDR3 spans 14 amino acids. The CDR3 loop reads CASSRLAGADTQYF. In nucleotides, the CDR3 is TGTGCCAGCTCGCGACTAGCGGGAGCGGATACGCAGTATTTT.

The rearrangement uses TRBV10-3 and TRBJ1-1; 9 bases map to TRBD1. The CDR3 is made up of 16 amino acids. The germline V gene has CDR1 ENHRY and CDR2 SYGVKD. With 3 bases clipped from V and 3 bases from J, the junction kept 8 bases outside the gene matches. CDR3 region: CAISEIHRGPDTEAFF. The CDR3 region has the DNA TGTGCCATCAGTGAAATCCACAGGGGGCCTGACACTGAAGCTTTCTTT.

This clone was detected once. The chain is built from TRBV5-1 and TRBJ2-7; 11 nucleotides agree with TRBD1. The CDR3 consists of 13 residues. Trimming took 7 bases from V and 6 from J; bases not matched to a gene: 6. The germline CDR1 and CDR2 sequences are SGHRS and YFSETQ. DNA of the CDR3: TGCGCCAGCGGACAGGGGGCTCGATCCGAGCAGTACTTC. Encoded protein: CASGQGARSEQYF.

This chain connects TRBV5-5 to TRBJ2-1, with 8 bases that match TRBD2. In germline, CDR1 is SGHKS, CDR2 YYEKEE (reference sequence). The CDR3 loop spans 16 amino acids. V dropped 7 bases and J dropped 4; count of bases not matched to a gene: 13. CDR3 in DNA: TGTGCCAGCCGATTAATGATACTAGCGGATTACAATGAGCAGTTCTTC. This sequence encodes CASRLMILADYNEQFF.

This chain joins TRBV7-2 and TRBJ2-7; 10 bases map to TRBD1. V was clipped by 2 bases and J by 5 bases; unmatched bases: 6. Germline V gene lookup returns CDR1 SGHTA and CDR2 FQGNSA. The CDR3 is 15 amino acids. The CDR3 DNA is TGTGCCAGCAGCTTATATGACAGGGGGCGCCACGAGCAGTACTTC. Translated, it gives CASSLYDRGRHEQYF.

J is TRBJ1-1 and V is TRBV5-6; TRBD1 is a possible D gene (5 bases). V lost 1 base and J lost 5, with 18 bases in between. CDR3 length equals 16 residues. The germline V gene encodes CDR1 SGHDT and CDR2 YYEEEE. CDR3 DNA sequence: TGTGCCAGCAGCTTGAGCATGATGACAGCCCAGACTGAAGCTTTCTTT. Translated, it gives CASSLSMMTAQTEAFF.

The DNA for the CDR3 is TGCAGCGCAACCAGGGGGAACACTGAAGCTTTCTTT. This sequence encodes CSATRGNTEAFF. This chain connects TRBV29-1 to TRBJ1-1; the D gene is possibly TRBD1 (6 bases). Deletions cut 7 bases from V and 1 base from J, with 10 bases between. Germline CDR1 SQVTM, CDR2 ANQGSEA. The CDR3 loop spans 12 amino acids. Full variable domain (missing parts from reference TRBV29-1 and TRBJ1-1): SAVISQKPSRDICQRGTSLTIQCQVDSQVTMMFWYRQQPGQSLTLIATANQGSEATYESGFVIDKFPISRPNLTFSTLTVSNMSPEDSSIYLCSATRGNTEAFFGQGTRLTVV.

V is TRBV11-3 and J is TRBJ2-3; 11 nucleotides agree with TRBD2. The CDR3 extends over 17 amino acids. V shed 5 bases, J shed 5 bases, and the junction held 12 bases outside the gene matches. From germline, CDR1 is SGHNT and CDR2 YENEEA. The CDR3 reads CASSKPLLAGVGDTQYF. The CDR3 bases are TGTGCCAGCAGCAAACCCTTACTAGCGGGAGTAGGAGATACGCAGTATTTT.

The chain is built from TRBV11-3 and TRBJ1-2, with D tentatively TRBD1 (5 bases). V lost 5 bases and J lost 6, with 13 bases in between. CDR1 is SGHNT, CDR2 YENEEA, per germline. CDR3 length: 13 residues. CDR3 amino acids: CASSHDSFDGYTF. DNA of the CDR3: TGTGCCAGCAGCCACGACAGTTTCGATGGCTACACCTTC.

This chain connects TRBV11-2 to TRBJ1-4; 9 nucleotides agree with TRBD1. Germline trimming cut 8 bases from V and 0 bases from J; bases unmatched to any gene: 13. CDR1 is SGHAT and CDR2 is FQNNGV in the germline V gene. This CDR3 is 18 amino acids long. For the CDR3, the DNA is TGTGCCAGCTCATACAGGGGGCCGCGCGGGGCAACTAATGAAAAACTGTTTTTT. This codes for CASSYRGPRGATNEKLFF. Filled out from reference TRBV11-2 and TRBJ1-4, the complete variable domain reads EAGVAQSPRYKIIEKRQSVAFWCNPISGHATLYWYQQILGQGPKLLIQFQNNGVVDDSQLPKDRFSAERLKGVDSTLKIQPAKLEDSAVYLCASSYRGPRGATNEKLFFGSGTQLSVL.

V and J are TRBV11-2 and TRBJ2-7; 9 positions agree with TRBD2. CDR1 is SGHAT and CDR2 is FQNNGV in the germline V gene. The length of the CDR3 is 19 residues. V shed 4 bases and J 0 bases; nucleotides not matched to a gene: 16. The CDR3 sequence: CASSSLTSKTSGASYEQYF. DNA of the CDR3: TGTGCCAGCAGCTCATTAACATCTAAGACTAGCGGAGCCTCCTACGAGCAGTACTTC. Looking up the rest from reference TRBV11-2 and TRBJ2-7 gives the full variable domain: EAGVAQSPRYKIIEKRQSVAFWCNPISGHATLYWYQQILGQGPKLLIQFQNNGVVDDSQLPKDRFSAERLKGVDSTLKIQPAKLEDSAVYLCASSSLTSKTSGASYEQYFGPGTRLTVT.

The gene calls are TRBV19 and TRBJ1-2; TRBD1 aligns across 10 bases. Germline values: CDR1 LNHDA, CDR2 SQIVND (reference sequence). The CDR3 is made up of 15 amino acids. V gave up 1 base and J gave up 2 bases; unmatched junction bases: 1. The CDR3: CASSIGGQGNYGYTF. Written as DNA, the CDR3 is TGTGCCAGTAGTATAGGGGGACAGGGGAACTATGGCTACACCTTC.

The chain couples TRBV7-9 to TRBJ1-1, with D tentatively TRBD1 (6 bases). V was cut by 5 bases and J by 1 base, with 8 bases left in between. The CDR3 contains 13 residues. Per the germline V gene, CDR1 is SEHNR and CDR2 is FQNEAQ (reference sequence). This chain's CDR3 is CASSRGQNTEAFF. The CDR3 DNA reads as TGTGCCAGCAGCCGGGGACAGAACACTGAAGCTTTCTTT.

This clone was counted a single time. V usage is TRBV9 and J usage is TRBJ2-2; 14 bases align to TRBD2. The CDR3 is 17 amino acids. Germline CDR1 reads SGDLS; CDR2 reads YYNGEE. V dropped 4 bases and J dropped 8; count of bases not matched to a gene: 10. CDR3 DNA: TGTGCCAGCAGCCGGACTAGCGGGGGGAGAGAGGGAGGGGAGCTGTTTTTT. Its translation is CASSRTSGGREGGELFF.

The rearrangement links TRBV5-6 to TRBJ1-2, with no clear D. The CDR3 length is 14 residues. CDR1 and CDR2 (germline): SGHDT, YYEEEE. Trimming shortened V by 3 bases and J by 1 base, and 10 bases separated the two germline ends. The CDR3 reads CASSWPGNNYGYTF. As DNA, the CDR3 is TGTGCCAGCAGCTGGCCGGGAAATAACTATGGCTACACCTTC.

This clone was counted a single time. V usage is TRBV7-2 and J usage is TRBJ2-3, with 7 bases that match TRBD2. CDR1 and CDR2 from the germline V gene are SGHTA and FQGNSA. V was clipped by 2 bases and J by 3 bases; unmatched bases: 5. The CDR3 totals 15 residues. The CDR3 here is CASSLFAGVTDTQYF. The CDR3 DNA reads as TGTGCCAGCAGCTTATTTGCGGGAGTTACAGATACGCAGTATTTT.

The gene calls are TRBV19 and TRBJ2-7; D is possibly TRBD1 (5 bases). V lost 5 bases to trimming and J lost 2 bases, with 7 bases between them. From germline, CDR1 is LNHDA and CDR2 SQIVND (reference sequence). This CDR3 region has 12 residues. The CDR3 spells CASSQGTYEQYF. CDR3 nucleotide sequence: TGTGCCAGTAGTCAGGGAACCTACGAGCAGTACTTC.

The chain joins TRBV21-1 to TRBJ2-4; TRBD2, the D gene given by the table, was not confirmed from the DNA. TRBV21-1 counts as a pseudogene. This CDR3 has 15 residues. CDR3 in DNA: TGTGCCAGCAGCACAACCGGGGGGGCCAAAAACATTCAGTACTTC. This encodes CASSTTGGAKNIQYF.

The CDR3 region has the DNA TGTGCCAGCAGCTTACAGGCGGGCAATGAGCAGTTCTTC. Its translation: CASSLQAGNEQFF. The chain employs TRBV7-2 and TRBJ2-1; maybe TRBD2 (5 bases). CDR1 and CDR2 (germline): SGHTA, FQGNSA. V lost 2 bases and J 6 bases, leaving 8 bases between the germline ends. CDR3 size: 13 residues.

As for this clone: Mismatch with germline at one junction end may stem from a read error. The chain links TRBV9 to TRBJ2-1; D is unclear. This CDR3 is 15 amino acids long. Looked up from germline, CDR1 is SGDLS and CDR2 is YYNGEE. In nucleotides, the CDR3 is TGTGCCGGCAGCGTATACGGTGTTCCCCACAATGAGCAGTTCTTC. Protein sequence: CAGSVYGVPHNEQFF.

The chain is built from TRBV5-1 and TRBJ1-2; D not resolved. Germline values: CDR1 SGHRS, CDR2 YFSETQ. Trimming took 0 bases from V and 4 from J, leaving 10 bases between them. The CDR3 sequence is 14 residues long. The CDR3 protein is CASSLATETYGYTF. The CDR3 nucleotides read TGCGCCAGCAGCTTGGCCACAGAGACCTATGGCTACACCTTC. The full variable domain, with the rest looked up from reference TRBV5-1 and TRBJ1-2, is KAGVTQTPRYLIKTRGQQVTLSCSPISGHRSVSWYQQTPGQGLQFLFEYFSETQRNKGNFPGRFSGRQFSNSRSEMNVSTLELGDSALYLCASSLATETYGYTFGSGTRLTVV.

The chain couples TRBV7-2 to TRBJ2-1; 7 positions agree with TRBD2. The CDR3 is made up of 14 amino acids. Germline V gene sequence: CDR1 SGHTA, CDR2 FQGNSA. V was pared by 1 base and J by 10 bases, with 7 bases of the junction left unmatched. The CDR3 sequence is CASSLGLALREQFF. The CDR3 nucleotides are TGTGCCAGCAGCTTAGGACTAGCCCTAAGAGAGCAGTTCTTC.

The chain joins TRBV2 to TRBJ2-3; no definite D call. This CDR3 comprises 12 residues. Looked up from germline, CDR1 is SNHLY and CDR2 is FYNNEI. V was clipped by 2 bases and J by 6 bases, with 6 bases between them. CDR3 nucleotide sequence: TGTGCCAGCAGTGAACTCGTTGATACGCAGTATTTT. Its translation: CASSELVDTQYF.

This chain uses TRBV7-3 with TRBJ2-7; the D gene is possibly TRBD2 (5 bases). The V gene's germline CDR1 is SGHTA and CDR2 FQGTGA. This CDR3 has 14 residues. V lost 4 bases to trimming and J lost 0 bases, with 10 bases between them. As DNA, the CDR3 is TGTGCCAGCAGCTCGGACGGGAACTCCTACGAGCAGTACTTC. This translates into CASSSDGNSYEQYF.

The chain recombines TRBV2 with TRBJ2-6; D remains ambiguous. Germline loops: CDR1 SNHLY, CDR2 FYNNEI. The CDR3 runs to 15 residues. V was trimmed by 3 bases and J by 0 bases, leaving 6 bases between them. The CDR3 sequence: CASSDRSSGANVLTF. DNA for the CDR3: TGTGCCAGCAGTGACAGAAGCTCTGGGGCCAACGTCCTGACTTTC.

This chain uses TRBV5-1 with TRBJ2-7; 13 nucleotides align to TRBD2. There are 15 residues in the CDR3. Germline-derived CDR1 and CDR2 are SGHRS and YFSETQ. V shed 4 bases, J shed 2 bases, and the junction held 3 bases outside the gene matches. The CDR3 is CASSQGLAGPYEQYF. CDR3 sequence (DNA): TGCGCCAGCAGCCAGGGACTAGCGGGACCCTACGAGCAGTACTTC.

The chain joins TRBV7-8 to TRBJ2-5; tentatively, D is TRBD2 (5 bases). Judging by the DNA end, TRBJ2-7 fits better; the J call may be wrong. The CDR3 has 16 residues. Germline assignment: CDR1 SGHVS and CDR2 FQNEAQ. CDR3 bases: TGTGCCAGCAGCTTAGCGGTAGCCTCGGGGTCCTACGAGCAGTACTTC. Its protein is CASSLAVASGSYEQYF.